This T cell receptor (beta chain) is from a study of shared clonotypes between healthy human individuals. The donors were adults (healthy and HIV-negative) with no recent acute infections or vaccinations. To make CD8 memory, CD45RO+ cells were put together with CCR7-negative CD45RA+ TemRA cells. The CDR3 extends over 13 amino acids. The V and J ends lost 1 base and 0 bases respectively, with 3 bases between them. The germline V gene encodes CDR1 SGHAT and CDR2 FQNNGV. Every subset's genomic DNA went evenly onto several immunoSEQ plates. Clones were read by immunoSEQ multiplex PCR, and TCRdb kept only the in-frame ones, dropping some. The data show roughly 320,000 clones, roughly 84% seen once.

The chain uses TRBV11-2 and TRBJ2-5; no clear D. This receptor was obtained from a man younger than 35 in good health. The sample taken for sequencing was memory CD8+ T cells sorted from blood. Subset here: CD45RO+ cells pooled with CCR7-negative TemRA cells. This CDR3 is CASSLADQETQYF. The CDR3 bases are TGTGCCAGCAGCTTAGCGGACCAAGAGACCCAGTACTTC.